This TCR beta chain emerged from a study of cytomegalovirus exposure and HLA in healthy donors. General study findings and limits: A classifier reportedly called cytomegalovirus status with high sensitivity and specificity. In a later analysis, V- and J-gene trimming of beta chains associated with a DCLRE1C missense variant, replicated independently.

This clone was recorded once. The antigen is not known. 60 Vbeta and 13 Jbeta primers were used in PCR. How the authors handled the data: As a later analysis found, there were 70 million to 80 million unique TCR beta chains, of which roughly 11 million were shared. The method was immunoSEQ multiplex PCR; TCRdb's version includes in-frame clones alone and lacks a portion of them. Clone size and the V and J calls come from that table; the DNA yielded D and trimming. The top ten hold 6% to 8% of the sample, which has 100,000 to 150,000 clones, approximately 78% seen once. The donors gave bone marrow, and they were healthy. The TCR comes from a woman aged 40 to 55 in good health and CMV-seronegative. The specimen sequenced was PBMCs.

In DNA, the CDR3 is TGCGCCAGCAGTCAATCTAGCCTGGACTGGGTGATTCTACCCCAGCATTTT. Its protein product is CASSQSSLDWVILPQHF. V usage is TRBV23-1 and J usage is TRBJ1-5, with no clear D. TRBV23-1 is known as an ORF, though its function is uncertain. V lost 0 bases and J 10 bases, leaving 22 bases between the germline ends. The CDR3 consists of 17 residues.